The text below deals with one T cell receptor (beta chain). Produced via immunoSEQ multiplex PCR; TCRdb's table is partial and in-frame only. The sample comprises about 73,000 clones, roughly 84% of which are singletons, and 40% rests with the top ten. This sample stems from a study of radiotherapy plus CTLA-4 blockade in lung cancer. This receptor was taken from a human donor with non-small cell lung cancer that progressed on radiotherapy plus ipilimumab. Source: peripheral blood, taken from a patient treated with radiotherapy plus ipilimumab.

The CDR3 protein is CASSPEHEQYF. The CDR3 nucleotides are TGTGCCAGCTCACCGGAGCACGAGCAGTACTTC. The chain carries TRBV18 and TRBJ2-7, with D unresolved. Germline V gene sequence: CDR1 KGHSH, CDR2 LQKENI. Trimming pared 3 bases from V and 5 bases from J, leaving 5 bases between. This CDR3 spans 11 amino acids.